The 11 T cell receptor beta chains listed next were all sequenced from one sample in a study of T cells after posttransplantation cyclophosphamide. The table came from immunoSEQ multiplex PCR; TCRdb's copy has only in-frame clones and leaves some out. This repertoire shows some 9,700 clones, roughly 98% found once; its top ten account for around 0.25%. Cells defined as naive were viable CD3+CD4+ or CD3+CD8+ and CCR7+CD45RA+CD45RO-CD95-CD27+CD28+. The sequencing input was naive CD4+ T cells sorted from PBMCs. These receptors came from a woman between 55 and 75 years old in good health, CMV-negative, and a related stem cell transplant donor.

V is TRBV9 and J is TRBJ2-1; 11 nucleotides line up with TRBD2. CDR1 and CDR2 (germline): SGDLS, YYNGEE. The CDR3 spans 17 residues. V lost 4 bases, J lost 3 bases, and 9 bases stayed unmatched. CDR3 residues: CASSTKRTSGFYNEQFF. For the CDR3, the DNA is TGTGCCAGCAGCACCAAACGGACTAGCGGGTTCTACAATGAGCAGTTCTTC.

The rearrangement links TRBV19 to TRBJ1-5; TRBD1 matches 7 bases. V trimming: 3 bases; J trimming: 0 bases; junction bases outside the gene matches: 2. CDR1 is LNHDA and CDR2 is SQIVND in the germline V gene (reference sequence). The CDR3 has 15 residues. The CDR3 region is CASSMDRPSNQPQHF. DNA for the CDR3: TGTGCCAGTAGTATGGACAGGCCTAGCAATCAGCCCCAGCATTTT.

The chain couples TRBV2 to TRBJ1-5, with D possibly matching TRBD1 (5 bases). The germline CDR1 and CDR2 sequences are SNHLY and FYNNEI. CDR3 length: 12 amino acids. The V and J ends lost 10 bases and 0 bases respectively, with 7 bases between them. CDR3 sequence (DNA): TGTGCCACAGGGAATAGCAATCAGCCCCAGCATTTT. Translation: CATGNSNQPQHF.

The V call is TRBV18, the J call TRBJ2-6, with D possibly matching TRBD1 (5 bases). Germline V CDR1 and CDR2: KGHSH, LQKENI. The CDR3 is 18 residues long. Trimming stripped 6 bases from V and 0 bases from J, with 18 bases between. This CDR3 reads CASSDFRAPSSGANVLTF. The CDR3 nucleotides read TGTGCCAGCTCGGATTTCAGGGCTCCGAGCTCTGGGGCCAACGTCCTGACTTTC.

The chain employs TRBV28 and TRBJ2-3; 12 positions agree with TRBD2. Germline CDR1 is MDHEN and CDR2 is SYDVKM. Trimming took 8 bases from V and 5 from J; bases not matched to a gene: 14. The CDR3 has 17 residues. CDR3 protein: CASSELAGGLGGDTQYF. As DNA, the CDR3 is TGTGCCAGCTCCGAGCTAGCGGGGGGGCTTGGGGGAGATACGCAGTATTTT.

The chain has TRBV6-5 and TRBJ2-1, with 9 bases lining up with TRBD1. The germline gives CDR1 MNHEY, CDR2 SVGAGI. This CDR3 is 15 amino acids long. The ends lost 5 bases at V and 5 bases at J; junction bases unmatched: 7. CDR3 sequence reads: CASSLQGAQNNEQFF. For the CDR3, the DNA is TGTGCCAGCAGTCTACAGGGGGCGCAAAACAATGAGCAGTTCTTC.

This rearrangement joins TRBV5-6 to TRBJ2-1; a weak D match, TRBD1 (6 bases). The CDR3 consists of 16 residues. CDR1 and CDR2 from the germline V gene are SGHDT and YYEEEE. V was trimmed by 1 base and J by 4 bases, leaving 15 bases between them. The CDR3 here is CASSLLGSGTYNEQFF. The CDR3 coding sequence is TGTGCCAGCAGCTTGTTAGGGTCAGGGACATACAATGAGCAGTTCTTC.

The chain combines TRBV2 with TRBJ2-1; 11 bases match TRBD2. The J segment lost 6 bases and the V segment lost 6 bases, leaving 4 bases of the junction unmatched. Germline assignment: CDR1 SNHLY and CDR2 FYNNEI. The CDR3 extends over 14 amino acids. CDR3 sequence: CASSLGLAGNEQFF. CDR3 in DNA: TGTGCCAGCAGCCTCGGACTAGCGGGCAATGAGCAGTTCTTC.

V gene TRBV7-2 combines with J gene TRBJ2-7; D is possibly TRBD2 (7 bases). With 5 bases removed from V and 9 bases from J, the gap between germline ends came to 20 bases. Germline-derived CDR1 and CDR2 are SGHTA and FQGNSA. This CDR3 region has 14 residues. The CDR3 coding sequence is TGTGCCAGCAGCCCCGGGGGGCGGCCCGCTGGGCAGTACTTC. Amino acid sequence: CASSPGGRPAGQYF.

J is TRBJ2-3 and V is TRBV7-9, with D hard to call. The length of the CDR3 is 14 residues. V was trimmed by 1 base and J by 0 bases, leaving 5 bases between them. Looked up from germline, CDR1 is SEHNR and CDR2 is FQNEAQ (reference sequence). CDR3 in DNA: TGTGCCAGCAGCTTAGAGAGCAGCACAGATACGCAGTATTTT. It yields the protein CASSLESSTDTQYF.

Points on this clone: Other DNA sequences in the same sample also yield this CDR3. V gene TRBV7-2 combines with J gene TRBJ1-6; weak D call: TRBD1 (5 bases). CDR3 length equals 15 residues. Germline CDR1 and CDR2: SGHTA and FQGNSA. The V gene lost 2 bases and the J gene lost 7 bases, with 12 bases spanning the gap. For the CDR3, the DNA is TGTGCCAGCAGCTTACGGGCGGGGGAAAATTCACCCCTCCACTTT. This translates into CASSLRAGENSPLHF.